This TCR beta chain was identified during a study of cytomegalovirus exposure and HLA in healthy donors (dated by TCRdb to 2016 to 2017). With respect to the entire study: An earlier analysis of roughly 500 of the donors reported over 250 Gb of sequence data and around 110 million unique TCR beta sequences obtained from about 200 million T cells. In addition to the first cohort of 666 subjects, a separate validation cohort of some 120 different subjects was used. Class I and class II HLA loci were covered by the typing at four-digit resolution. Roughly 300 gigabases of sequencing data and 78 million or so unique TCR sequences were included in an early release covering about 700 HLA-typed donors. Every discovery cohort repertoire had been produced on one sequencing platform. Of the 300 to 500 genotyped donors, roughly 80% were placed in the genetic ancestry cluster associated with self-reported Caucasian donors. The study profiled the T cell repertoires of about 640 subjects by immunosequencing and related them to cytomegalovirus serostatus. Typing coverage differed by locus: A, B, C, DRB1 and DQB1 were typed in about 620-640 donors, DQA1 in roughly 500, DPA1 in 600 to 610, and DPB1 in around 490. The study aimed to test whether cataloging public T cell receptors could reveal signatures of past pathogen exposure. In an earlier analysis of a few hundred of the donors, high-throughput TCR beta sequencing was used to judge whether each TCR beta V gene segment behaved as functional or pseudogenic. Roughly five DR-DQ haplotypes were handled as single units for association and clustering, since linkage in the cohort was strong. In the later analysis, no new phenotypic data were used to find candidate immune exposures; instead, reliance was placed on TCR beta sequences and their occurrence across donors. A later genetic analysis used genome-wide SNP genotypes for about 65% of the roughly 700 donors, treating that subset as a discovery cohort. Across approximately 420 genotyped donors of the cohort, an average of approximately 220,000 unique TCR beta nucleotide sequences per donor were sequenced, and around 20% of those sequences were non-productive. The study combined high-throughput TCR immunosequencing, statistical association of individual TCRs with disease status, and machine learning to predict cytomegalovirus infection status. Donor age, sex, ethnicity and CMV serostatus were compiled together with the repertoire data. To study patterns of TCR occurrence, a later analysis re-analyzed previously published TCR beta repertoires from under 750 donors and added high-resolution HLA genotyping. Beyond this particular receptor, the publication reports: The presence/absence analyses assumed that sequencing depth was roughly uniform across donors, and that assumption may not be true. It was suggested by the authors that the approach could potentially be generalized to other disease states and immunological phenotypes. A later genetic analysis reported fewer N-insertions in productive TCRs among donors in an Asian-associated ancestry cluster than the roughly 700-donor mean. Because HLA typing was missing for some donors at each locus, association tests included only the typed subset. Strong co-occurrence of HLA alleles, especially DR and DQ, made assigning TCR associations to individual alleles difficult. Because the 87-base-pair reads could not distinguish some IMGT-functional V segments, including TRBV6-2 and TRBV6-3, those segments were excluded. Because counts were too low, 15 to 20 rarely observed V segments, including chromosome 9 orphons, were excluded from the earlier analysis of under 650 of the donors. CMV serostatus was the only immune exposure information available for the cohort. The classifier was reported to diagnose cytomegalovirus status with high specificity and sensitivity in both the original cohort and the validation cohort. In an earlier analysis of about 600 of the donors, most TCR beta V segments appeared in productive rearrangements about 90% or about 30% of the time, broadly matching IMGT annotations. The cohort was sequenced for TCR beta chains only, and without alpha or paired-chain data the features that could be detected were limited. Several of the top co-occurrence clusters appeared to be linked to parvovirus B19, influenza, CMV and Epstein-Barr virus, according to a later analysis. In vitro tests confirmed that a few of the cytomegalovirus-associated TCR beta chains recognize cytomegalovirus antigens. A later genetic analysis associated a missense DCLRE1C variant with V-gene and J-gene trimming of TCR beta chains, and an independent cohort replicated the association. Across donors, most TCR sequences were observed very rarely, whereas some public TCRs were present in many individuals. According to a later analysis, TCR association rates differed among HLA loci, with DRB1 alleles showing the most associated TCRs and HLA-C alleles showing the fewest. According to a later analysis, most CMV-associated TCR beta chains appeared to be HLA-restricted, and the HLA associations seemed to be driven largely by CMV exposure. A group of highly shared sequence variants was considered likely to be a technical artifact of the sequencing pipeline. Compared with equally common non-associated chains, HLA-associated TCR beta chains in a later analysis were more clonally expanded and had lower generation probabilities. Linkage disequilibrium might explain the correlated functional status among segregating V segments, but an unknown experimental factor could not be ruled out. At a false discovery rate of 0.05, a later analysis linked around 17,000 TCR beta sequences to specific HLA alleles. A further reported finding was that TCR beta sequences accurately predicted the HLA-A and HLA-B alleles for most subjects in the first cohort. The study gave a list of 150 to 200 TCR beta chains associated with cytomegalovirus.

In total, just over 650 healthy bone marrow donors made up the cohort. All cohort members were sampled while nominally healthy, although unrecorded immune exposures were likely present. The donor tested CMV seronegative and was one of the 352 seronegative cohort members. Each donor provided a peripheral blood sample, and peripheral blood mononuclear cells were used for TCR beta sequencing. Genomic DNA extraction from the blood cell samples was performed with the Qiagen DNeasy Blood Extraction Kit. Library creation used the immunoSEQ multiplex PCR assay. For the multiplex PCR, a mixture combining 60 forward primers for TCR Vbeta segments and 13 reverse primers for TCR Jbeta segments was used. The CDR3 region of rearranged TCR beta genes was amplified from genomic DNA with a multiplex PCR assay. The Illumina HiSeq System was used to sequence the amplified TCR beta libraries as 87-base-pair reads. The published analysis was carried out like this. In a later analysis, tens of millions of unique TCR beta chains were counted across the 650 to 750 repertoires, and around 10 million of these chains were shared by at least two donors. To remove PCR and sequencing errors, raw reads were error-corrected and collapsed into unique sequences using a nearest-neighbor algorithm that merged closely related sequences. V, D and J gene segments were assigned by aligning CDR3 sequences to IMGT reference sequences. For a sequence to be retained, a match of at least six nucleotides was required to both a V gene segment and a J gene segment. A rearrangement was called productive if the CDR3 had no stop codons and remained in frame with V and J, and every other rearrangement was called non-productive. Following IMGT convention, CDR3 was defined as the stretch from the second conserved V-encoded cysteine to the conserved J-encoded phenylalanine. In an earlier analysis of around 600 of the donors, sequences lacking an unambiguous match to a single V gene segment were excluded. An earlier analysis of 500 to 600 of the donors classified V segments as functional when productive rearrangements were above 56.7% and as segregating when the standard deviation between donors was above 5%. To diagnose cytomegalovirus status from the catalog of TCR beta chain sequences, a statistical classification framework was built. In a later analysis, TCR nucleotide sequences were compared against IMGT/GENE-DB human TR gene sequences so that V and J genes could be assigned. In a later analysis, CDR3 sequences and most-parsimonious VDJ recombination scenarios were assigned using the TCRdist pipeline. In a later analysis, each TCR beta chain was defined by its CDR3 amino acid sequence together with its V-gene family, and reads without a unique V-gene family were excluded. To address suspected cross-contamination and a sequencing artifact, a later analysis removed under 600 highly shared, low-generation-probability nucleotide sequences. In a later analysis, a clonal expansion index was calculated for each public chain from normalized within-repertoire ranks of inferred template counts. Generation probabilities in a later analysis came from a VDJ recombination model fitted to out-of-frame rearrangements, and those results were checked against IGoR. Hypergeometric tests were used in a later analysis to score TCR-TCR, TCR-HLA and TCR-CMV co-occurrence, with a repertoire-size bias correction applied to the TCR pairs. A later analysis estimated false discovery rates by permuting HLA or CMV assignments 20 times. In a later analysis, co-occurring TCRs were grouped using DBSCAN, and TCRdist sequence similarity was added for clustering within HLA-allele-positive subsets. Repertoires with fewer than 30,000 or more than 120,000 public chains were left out of co-occurrence clustering, as were about 5 repertoires with anomalous nucleotide sharing. TCRdb limited this immuneACCESS table to in-frame rearrangements with V and J called. A share of clones is missing; checked studies link under half to unresolved V genes, and the rest is unexplained. V, J and clone size are those of that table, while D and trimming were read from the DNA. Present in this sample are 150,000 to 200,000 clones, about 86% of which were seen just once. 2% to 2.5% of the sample lies in the top ten.

Worth noting for this clone: The antigen it recognizes is unknown. The record has no base qualities; no much larger clone is one base away.

Taken from cysteine to phenylalanine, the CDR3 has 16 residues. Only CDR3 DNA is held: 48 bases, read in frame from base 1. CDR1 and CDR2 are drawn from the germline V gene: SGHTA, FQGNSA. V ends up 0 bases short and J 5 bases short, with an unmatched junction base count of 5. The origin of this receptor is a woman between 25 and 40 years old in good health and CMV-seronegative. What was sequenced was PBMCs. The chain couples TRBV7-2 to TRBJ2-3; 10 junctional bases match TRBD2. The sequenced DNA is TGTGCCAGCAGCTTAGCGGCTAGCGGGGGTTTAGATACGCAGTATTTT. Translated, this gives CASSLAASGGLDTQYF.